This record looks at one T cell receptor beta chain sequence and its context. Trimming removed 6 bases from V and 0 bases from J, with 12 bases in between. CDR1 and CDR2 from the germline V gene are SNHLY and FYNNEI. The CDR3 totals 15 residues. The source of the sample is a study of shared clonotypes between healthy human individuals. Only in-frame clones appear in the TCRdb table, and some are missing; sequencing was by immunoSEQ multiplex PCR. The data show roughly 650,000 clones, about 95% seen once. The naive CD8 subset, CD45RO-negative cells positively selected for CCR7, excluded terminally differentiated effector memory CD45RA+ cells.

The source of this sequence is a woman aged 25 to 45 in good health. Specimen: naive CD8+ T cells sorted from blood. The gene calls are TRBV2 and TRBJ2-1; the D gene is possibly TRBD2 (5 bases). The CDR3 loop reads CASRSSGSSYNEQFF. As DNA, the CDR3 is TGTGCCAGCAGGTCGAGCGGAAGCTCCTACAATGAGCAGTTCTTC.